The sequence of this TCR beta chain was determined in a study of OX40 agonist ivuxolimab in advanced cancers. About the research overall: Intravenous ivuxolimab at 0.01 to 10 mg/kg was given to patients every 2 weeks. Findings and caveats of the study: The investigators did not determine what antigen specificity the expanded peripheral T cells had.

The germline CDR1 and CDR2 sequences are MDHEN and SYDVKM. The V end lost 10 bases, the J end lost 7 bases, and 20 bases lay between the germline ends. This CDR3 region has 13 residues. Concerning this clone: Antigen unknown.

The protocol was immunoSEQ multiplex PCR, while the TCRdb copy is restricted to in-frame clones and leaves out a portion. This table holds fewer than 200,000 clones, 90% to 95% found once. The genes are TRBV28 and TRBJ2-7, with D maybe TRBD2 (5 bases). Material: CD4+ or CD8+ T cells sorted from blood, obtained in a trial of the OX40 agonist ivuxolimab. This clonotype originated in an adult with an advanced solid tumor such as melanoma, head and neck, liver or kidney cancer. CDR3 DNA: TGTGCCACTGGAGCGAGGGTGGCGAGGGAGCAGTACTTC. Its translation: CATGARVAREQYF.